The clone carrying this T cell receptor beta chain was recorded once. Its antigen is still unknown. The junction departs from the called germline gene at one end, perhaps through a read error. This CDR3 spans 15 amino acids. The germline V gene has CDR1 MDHEN and CDR2 SYDVKM. PCR was performed using 60 Vbeta and 13 Jbeta primers. TCRdb keeps only in-frame clones here, not all; method: immunoSEQ multiplex PCR. Found here are some 120,000 clones, roughly four fifths of them singletons; the top ten hold over 1.5%. This sample is drawn from a study of cytomegalovirus exposure and HLA in healthy donors. About the study: Among the roughly 400 genotyped donors, approximately 80% were placed in the Caucasian-associated ancestry cluster.

General study results and limits: An assumption of roughly uniform sequencing depth across donors underlay the presence/absence analyses. The study flagged around 150 TCR beta chains as cytomegalovirus-associated.

This receptor was taken from a woman aged 18-29 years in good health and CMV-seronegative. The sequenced sample was PBMCs. The V gene is TRBV28, the J gene TRBJ2-2; 9 nucleotides match TRBD1. CDR3 sequence reads: CASSSTGGWTGELFF. The CDR3, as DNA: TGTGCCAGCAGCTCAACCGGGGGGTGGACAGGGGAACTGTTTTTT. The variable domain in full, with the rest retrieved from reference TRBV28 and TRBJ2-2, is DVKVTQSSRYLVKRTGEKVFLECVQDMDHENMFWYRQDPGLGLRLIYFSYDVKMKEKGDIPEGYSVSREKKERFSLILESASTNQTSMYLCASSSTGGWTGELFFGEGSRLTVL.